What follows are 7 T cell receptor beta chains derived from one specimen sequenced in a study of cytomegalovirus exposure and HLA in healthy donors. The PCR contained 60 Vbeta and 13 Jbeta primers. Assay: immunoSEQ multiplex PCR; the TCRdb copy retains only in-frame clones and omits some. The sample lists 130,000 or so clones, over 60% seen once, with about 3% in the top ten. Sequenced input: PBMCs. The source of these receptors is a man aged 25-45 years in good health and CMV-seronegative.

This chain connects TRBV27 to TRBJ2-1; TRBD2 matches 11 bases. J was trimmed by 7 bases and V by 6 bases; bases with no gene match: 11. Germline CDR1 and CDR2: MNHEY and SMNVEV (reference sequence). This CDR3 region has 16 residues. The CDR3 sequence: CASRLMRLAGGNEQFF. The CDR3 coding sequence is TGTGCCAGCAGACTTATGCGGCTAGCGGGGGGTAATGAGCAGTTCTTC.

This clone is a singleton in its sample. This chain links TRBV5-6 with TRBJ1-1; maybe TRBD1 (5 bases). Germline CDR1 is SGHDT and CDR2 is YYEEEE. The CDR3 is 15 amino acids. The V gene lost 2 bases and the J gene lost 4 bases, with 15 bases spanning the gap. CDR3 loop: CASSFTVAGPTEAFF. The CDR3 bases are TGTGCCAGCAGCTTTACCGTAGCAGGGCCCACTGAAGCTTTCTTT.

This chain connects TRBV7-9 to TRBJ2-7, with 8 bases aligning to TRBD2. The V gene's germline CDR1 is SEHNR and CDR2 FQNEAQ (reference sequence). Unmatched junction bases numbered 4, after V lost 3 bases and J lost 6 bases. CDR3 length equals 13 residues. CDR3 sequence: CASSLGREGEQYF. DNA of the CDR3: TGTGCCAGCAGCTTGGGTCGGGAGGGCGAGCAGTACTTC.

The J gene is TRBJ1-1, the V gene TRBV29-1; 11 nucleotides match TRBD1. The CDR3 is made up of 11 amino acids. CDR1 and CDR2 from the germline V gene are SQVTM and ANQGSEA. J gave up 6 bases and V 6 bases, and 0 bases lay outside the gene matches. In nucleotides, the CDR3 is TGCAGCGTGGACAGGGGGCCTGAAGCTTTCTTT. Protein: CSVDRGPEAFF.

The V and J genes are TRBV15 and TRBJ2-3; maybe TRBD2 (6 bases). Germline-derived CDR1 and CDR2 are LNHNV and YYDKDF (reference sequence). V dropped 1 base and J dropped 3 bases, with 11 bases sitting between them. The CDR3 is 15 amino acids. In nucleotides, the CDR3 is TGTGCCACCAGCAGAGGTGCGGGGATGACAGATACGCAGTATTTT. Translation: CATSRGAGMTDTQYF.

The chain joins TRBV5-1 to TRBJ2-5; TRBD2 aligns across 7 bases. Germline V CDR1 and CDR2: SGHRS, YFSETQ. The CDR3 sequence is 15 residues long. The V gene end was trimmed by 2 bases and the J gene end by 5 bases; junction bases not matched to a gene: 9. For the CDR3, the DNA is TGCGCCAGCAGCTTCGGCGCGGGAGTACGGGAGACCCAGTACTTC. Translating gives CASSFGAGVRETQYF. Supplemented by reference TRBV5-1 and TRBJ2-5, the full variable domain reads KAGVTQTPRYLIKTRGQQVTLSCSPISGHRSVSWYQQTPGQGLQFLFEYFSETQRNKGNFPGRFSGRQFSNSRSEMNVSTLELGDSALYLCASSFGAGVRETQYFGPGTRLLVL.

The CDR3 sequence is CASSLGQGGQPQHF. The CDR3 DNA sequence: TGTGCCAGCAGTCTAGGGCAGGGAGGTCAGCCCCAGCATTTT. The gene calls are TRBV28 and TRBJ1-5, with D perhaps matching TRBD1 (5 bases). Germline CDR1 MDHEN, CDR2 SYDVKM. This CDR3 spans 14 amino acids. V lost 5 bases and J lost 6, with 14 bases in between.